The following is a T cell receptor beta chain sequence with its context. One entry per CDR3 protein results from TCRdb running MiXCR on the 5' RACE reads. Among 65,000 to 85,000 distinct CDR3 sequences listed, 15% to 17% were seen once. This specimen comes from a study of early T cells in non-severe SARS-CoV-2 infection. CDR3 length: 18 amino acids. The ends were cut back, 0 bases at V and 2 bases at J, with 14 bases in the middle. Germline loops: CDR1 KGHSH, CDR2 LQKENI. The rearrangement uses TRBV18 and TRBJ2-6; D is perhaps TRBD1 or TRBD2 (6 bases each). The receptor comes from an adult who was a healthcare worker with PCR-confirmed SARS-CoV-2 infection or an uninfected control (not recorded which). Sequencing input: whole blood. CDR3 residues: CASSPPVSGGAGANVLTF. CDR3 coding DNA: TGTGCCAGCTCACCACCTGTCTCCGGGGGCGCTGGGGCCAACGTCCTGACTTTC.